This paragraph reports one TCR beta chain. The antigen is not known. This sample is drawn from a study of T-cell reconstitution after alpha-beta-depleted transplantation in children. The study, taken as a whole, reports: Among T cells one year after transplant, newly produced cells accounted for most counts and diversity. Roughly two months post-transplant, alpha-beta T cells reportedly originated from several hundred graft clones that had expanded. The study traced high day-60 TCRbeta diversity in some patients to surviving recipient T cells and thymic progenitors.

Library preparation (for TCRbeta) was performed with unique molecular identifiers. TCRdb analysed the PCR reads with MiXCR anew, one entry per CDR3 protein. The sample carries more than 400,000 distinct CDR3 sequences, more than 9.5% recorded once. The germline V and J ends were trimmed by 2 bases and 2 bases, with 11 bases remaining between them. The CDR3 has 14 amino acids. Germline lookup yields CDR1 SQVTM and CDR2 ANQGSEA. This TCR came from a female patient between 2 and 15 years old who had a stem cell transplant for aplastic anemia, so the T cells may come from the graft donor. The V call is TRBV29-1, the J call TRBJ2-3, with D possibly being TRBD2 (6 bases). The starting material was PBMCs, mostly from graft donor cells, obtained 180 days after TCRalphabeta/CD19-depleted stem cell transplant. The CDR3 bases are TGCAGCGTTGAATCTTGGCGGGACACAGATACGCAGTATTTT. Amino acid sequence: CSVESWRDTDTQYF.